This note documents a single T cell receptor (beta chain) sequence. No antigen is known for it. 60 Vbeta and 13 Jbeta primers were used in PCR. Using immunoSEQ multiplex PCR, the repertoire was profiled, and TCRdb retains in-frame clones only, with some absent. The sample lists about 37,000 clones, approximately 63% occurring once. This sample was taken from a study of cytomegalovirus exposure and HLA in healthy donors. The CDR3 has 15 residues. Trimming removed 0 bases at V and 4 bases at J, with 13 bases between. Germline V gives CDR1 SGHTA, CDR2 FQGNSA. General study points: Cytomegalovirus-associated status was assigned to 150 to 200 TCR beta chains.

The sample taken for sequencing was PBMCs. V gene TRBV7-2 combines with J gene TRBJ2-7; a possible D gene is TRBD1 (6 bases). The TCR comes from a man aged 40-50 years in good health and CMV-seronegative. In DNA form, the CDR3 reads TGTGCCAGCAGCTTAGCCCTAACAGGGTGGTACGAGCAGTACTTC. This translates into CASSLALTGWYEQYF. Together with reference TRBV7-2 and TRBJ2-7, the CDR3 gives the full variable domain: GAGVSQSPSNKVTEKGKDVELRCDPISGHTALYWYRQSLGQGLEFLIYFQGNSAPDKSGLPSDRFSAERTGGSVSTLTIQRTQQEDSAVYLCASSLALTGWYEQYFGPGTRLTVT.